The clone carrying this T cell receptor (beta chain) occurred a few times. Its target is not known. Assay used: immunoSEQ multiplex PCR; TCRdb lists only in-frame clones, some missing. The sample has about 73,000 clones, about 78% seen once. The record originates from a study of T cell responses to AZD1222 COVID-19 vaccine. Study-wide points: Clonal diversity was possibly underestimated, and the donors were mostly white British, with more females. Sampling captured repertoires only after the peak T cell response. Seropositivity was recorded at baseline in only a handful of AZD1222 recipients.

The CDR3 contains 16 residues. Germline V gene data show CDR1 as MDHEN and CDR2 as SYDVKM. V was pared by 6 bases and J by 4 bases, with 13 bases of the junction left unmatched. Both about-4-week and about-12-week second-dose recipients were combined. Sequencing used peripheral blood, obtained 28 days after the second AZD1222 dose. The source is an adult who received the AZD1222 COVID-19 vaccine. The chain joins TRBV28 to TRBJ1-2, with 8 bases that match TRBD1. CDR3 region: CASRLGGGTGTYGYTF. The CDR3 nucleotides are TGTGCCAGCAGGCTAGGGGGAGGGACAGGAACCTATGGCTACACCTTC.